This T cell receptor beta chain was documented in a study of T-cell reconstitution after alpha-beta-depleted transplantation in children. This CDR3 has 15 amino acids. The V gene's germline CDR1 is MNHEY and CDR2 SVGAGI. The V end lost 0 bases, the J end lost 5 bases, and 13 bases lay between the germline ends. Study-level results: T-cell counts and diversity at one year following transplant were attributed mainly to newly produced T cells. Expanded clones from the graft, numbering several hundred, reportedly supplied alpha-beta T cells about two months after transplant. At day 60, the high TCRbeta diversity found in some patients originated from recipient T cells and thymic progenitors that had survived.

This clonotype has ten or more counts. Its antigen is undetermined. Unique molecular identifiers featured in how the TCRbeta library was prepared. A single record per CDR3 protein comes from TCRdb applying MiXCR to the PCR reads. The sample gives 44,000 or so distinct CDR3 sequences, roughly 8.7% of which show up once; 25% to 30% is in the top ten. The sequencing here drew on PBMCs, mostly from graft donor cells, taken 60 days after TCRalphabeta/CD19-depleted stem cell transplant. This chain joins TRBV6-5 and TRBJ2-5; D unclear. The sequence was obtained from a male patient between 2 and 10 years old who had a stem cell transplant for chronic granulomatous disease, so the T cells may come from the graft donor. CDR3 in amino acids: CASSYSIGQWETQYF. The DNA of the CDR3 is TGTGCCAGCAGTTACTCGATTGGGCAGTGGGAGACCCAGTACTTC.